This T cell receptor (beta chain) emerged from a study of siplizumab effects on memory and regulatory T cells. Overall study results and limits: Major contributors to the alloresponse seemed to be naive T cells, which also appeared more diverse than memory cells.

This CDR3 is built from 10 residues. The V gene lost 9 bases and the J gene lost 5 bases, with 7 bases spanning the gap. In germline, CDR1 is LNHDA, CDR2 SQIVND (reference sequence). For this clone: Its specificity is unknown.

Method: immunoSEQ multiplex PCR; TCRdb's copy keeps in-frame clones and lacks some. The profile shows around 100,000 clones, 94% of them singletons. The rearrangement joins TRBV19 to TRBJ1-2, with D tentatively TRBD1 (5 bases). Material for sequencing was non-Treg CD4+ T cells sorted from blood. The TCR comes from a human donor in good health. CDR3 region: CARTVYGYTF. For the CDR3, the DNA is TGTGCCAGGACAGTATATGGCTACACCTTC.